The 27 T cell receptor beta chains given below trace back to one sample, sequenced in a study of OX40 agonist ivuxolimab in advanced cancers. Sequencing was performed with immunoSEQ multiplex PCR; in TCRdb, only in-frame clones are kept and a portion is missing. In the table there are roughly 92,000 clones, approximately 84% of which are singletons. This sample comprised CD4+ or CD8+ T cells sorted from blood, obtained in a trial of the OX40 agonist ivuxolimab. The receptors come from an adult with an advanced solid tumor such as melanoma, head and neck, liver or kidney cancer.

A remark on this clone: Additional DNA sequences in this sample encode the identical CDR3. The chain is built from TRBV5-1 and TRBJ2-1, with 13 bases fitting TRBD2. J gave up 1 base and V 0 bases, and 1 base lay outside the gene matches. The CDR3 covers 17 residues. Germline-derived CDR1 and CDR2 are SGHRS and YFSETQ. CDR3 DNA sequence: TGCGCCAGCAGCTTGGGACTAGCGGGGGGTTCCTACAATGAGCAGTTCTTC. Its protein is CASSLGLAGGSYNEQFF.

V and J are TRBV12-5 and TRBJ1-3; 7 bases align to TRBD1. J gave up 0 bases and V 5 bases, and 13 bases lay outside the gene matches. Germline V gene data show CDR1 as LGHNT and CDR2 as FRNRAP. The CDR3 runs to 18 residues. The CDR3 nucleotides are TGTGCTAGTGGTGATCGGGACAGTTCTATCGTCTCTGGAAACACCATATATTTT. The encoded protein is CASGDRDSSIVSGNTIYF.

A single count supports this clone. The V gene is TRBV10-1, the J gene TRBJ2-1; D is possibly TRBD1 (5 bases). Germline lookup yields CDR1 WNHNN and CDR2 SYGVQD (reference sequence). This CDR3 has 14 residues. V was cut by 4 bases and J by 5 bases, with 12 bases left in between. The CDR3 DNA reads TGCGCCAGCAGTGGTCAAGCAGGGCACAATGAGCAGTTCTTC. This sequence encodes CASSGQAGHNEQFF.

This clone was counted once. The chain recombines TRBV5-1 with TRBJ2-2, with D perhaps TRBD1 (6 bases). Trimming removed 4 bases at V and 2 bases at J, with 15 bases between. This CDR3 spans 16 amino acids. The germline gives CDR1 SGHRS, CDR2 YFSETQ. Here the CDR3 reads CASSPRGTLNTGELFF. CDR3 coding DNA: TGCGCCAGCAGCCCGCGTGGGACACTAAACACCGGGGAGCTGTTTTTT.

A single count supports this clone. V gene TRBV14 combines with J gene TRBJ2-7, with 8 bases that match TRBD2. Per germline, CDR1 SGHDN and CDR2 FVKESK. There are 15 residues in the CDR3. V was pared by 4 bases and J by 1 base, with 6 bases of the junction left unmatched. The DNA for the CDR3 is TGTGCCAGCAGCCCGGTCGCGGGAGGTTCCTACGAGCAGTACTTC. Encoded protein: CASSPVAGGSYEQYF. The full variable domain, with the rest looked up from reference TRBV14 and TRBJ2-7, is EAGVTQFPSHSVIEKGQTVTLRCDPISGHDNLYWYRRVMGKEIKFLLHFVKESKQDESGMPNNRFLAERTGGTYSTLKVQPAELEDSGVYFCASSPVAGGSYEQYFGPGTRLTVT.

This chain joins TRBV6-1 and TRBJ1-1; TRBD1 aligns across 8 bases. From germline, CDR1 is MNHNS and CDR2 SASEGT. J gave up 5 bases and V 9 bases, and 5 bases lay outside the gene matches. The CDR3 is made up of 12 amino acids. The CDR3 bases are TGTGCCAGTGGACAGGGATGGACTGAAGCTTTCTTT. Protein product: CASGQGWTEAFF.

This chain joins TRBV7-2 and TRBJ2-2; D is perhaps TRBD1 (6 bases). Germline-derived CDR1 and CDR2 are SGHTA and FQGNSA. The CDR3 totals 14 residues. V lost 5 bases and J lost 8, with 15 bases in between. CDR3 in DNA: TGTGCCAGCAGCGACAAACAGGGATTGGGGGAGCTGTTTTTT. It yields the protein CASSDKQGLGELFF. The variable domain in full, completed from reference TRBV7-2 and TRBJ2-2, reads GAGVSQSPSNKVTEKGKDVELRCDPISGHTALYWYRQSLGQGLEFLIYFQGNSAPDKSGLPSDRFSAERTGGSVSTLTIQRTQQEDSAVYLCASSDKQGLGELFFGEGSRLTVL.

CDR3 amino acids: CASTGPETDTQYF. The DNA of the CDR3 is TGTGCCAGCACGGGCCCGGAGACAGATACGCAGTATTTT. The chain employs TRBV27 and TRBJ2-3; no clear D gene. The CDR3 is 13 residues long. Germline V gene sequence: CDR1 MNHEY, CDR2 SMNVEV (reference sequence). The V gene lost 7 bases and the J gene lost 3 bases, with 11 bases spanning the gap.

Written as DNA, the CDR3 is TGCGCCAGCGGGGCACAGGGAGCTAACTATGGCTACACCTTC. Protein sequence: CASGAQGANYGYTF. The rearrangement links TRBV4-3 to TRBJ1-2; tentative D call: TRBD1 (6 bases). Germline CDR1 and CDR2: LGHNA and YSLEER. V gave up 8 bases and J gave up 0 bases, with 13 bases separating them. This CDR3 contains 14 residues.

The chain is built from TRBV18 and TRBJ1-5; D not certain. This CDR3 is built from 14 residues. CDR1 and CDR2 from the germline V gene are KGHSH and LQKENI. V was clipped by 5 bases and J by 3 bases, with 11 bases between them. DNA of the CDR3: TGTGCCAGCTCAAGCCAAGGATCCAATCAGCCCCAGCATTTT. Amino acids: CASSSQGSNQPQHF.

This chain joins TRBV19 and TRBJ1-2; 7 nucleotides agree with TRBD1. Germline values: CDR1 LNHDA, CDR2 SQIVND (reference sequence). J lost 4 bases, V lost 6 bases, and 8 bases had no gene match. The CDR3 length is 14 residues. The CDR3 DNA is TGTGCCAGTAGCCGGGGACAGCTCCTCTATGGCTACACCTTC. It is translated as CASSRGQLLYGYTF.

The chain uses TRBV30 and TRBJ1-1; D unresolved. V was clipped by 2 bases and J by 4 bases, with 8 bases between them. Germline V gives CDR1 GTSNPN, CDR2 SVGIG (reference sequence). The CDR3 totals 12 residues. In DNA form, the CDR3 reads TGTGCCTGGAGTAATGGGGTCACTGAAGCTTTCTTT. Its translation: CAWSNGVTEAFF.

This clone has only one observation. The chain joins TRBV29-1 to TRBJ2-2, with a tentative D call TRBD2 (5 bases). The CDR3 contains 13 residues. Trimming cost V 4 bases and J 4 bases, with 10 bases left between them. Germline CDR1 reads SQVTM; CDR2 reads ANQGSEA. The CDR3 DNA is TGCAGCGTTGGAGGGCCGATCACCGGGGAGCTGTTTTTT. It encodes CSVGGPITGELFF.

The genes are TRBV5-6 and TRBJ2-3; perhaps TRBD2 as D (5 bases). CDR1 and CDR2 from the germline V gene are SGHDT and YYEEEE. CDR3 size: 15 residues. The V gene lost 1 base and the J gene lost 1 base, with 10 bases spanning the gap. CDR3 residues: CASSLRTVGTDTQYF. The CDR3 DNA follows: TGTGCCAGCAGCTTGAGGACTGTGGGCACAGATACGCAGTATTTT.

The CDR3 spells CASSPGTSGSWDNEQFF. CDR3 sequence (DNA): TGTGCCAGCAGTCCTGGGACTAGCGGGAGTTGGGACAATGAGCAGTTCTTC. The chain is built from TRBV2 and TRBJ2-1; 14 bases agree with TRBD2. Germline V gene sequence: CDR1 SNHLY, CDR2 FYNNEI. The V gene end was trimmed by 5 bases and the J gene end by 5 bases; junction bases not matched to a gene: 8. The length of the CDR3 is 17 residues.

V gene TRBV5-6 combines with J gene TRBJ1-2; 10 positions agree with TRBD1. The V segment lost 7 bases and the J segment 6 bases; nucleotides outside the gene matches: 9. Germline loops: CDR1 SGHDT, CDR2 YYEEEE. The CDR3 is made up of 14 amino acids. CDR3 residues: CASSADRGRDGYTF. CDR3 DNA sequence: TGTGCCAGCTCAGCCGACAGGGGGCGTGATGGCTACACCTTC.

The J gene is TRBJ1-2, the V gene TRBV2; D gene ambiguous. Trimming cost V 3 bases and J 0 bases, with 2 bases left between them. The CDR3 runs to 12 residues. Germline CDR1 SNHLY, CDR2 FYNNEI. In DNA form, the CDR3 reads TGTGCCAGCAGTGAGACTAACTATGGCTACACCTTC. It encodes CASSETNYGYTF. The full variable domain, with the rest looked up from reference TRBV2 and TRBJ1-2, is EPEVTQTPSHQVTQMGQEVILRCVPISNHLYFYWYRQILGQKVEFLVSFYNNEISEKSEIFDDQFSVERPDGSNFTLKIRSTKLEDSAMYFCASSETNYGYTFGSGTRLTVV.

J is TRBJ2-7 and V is TRBV7-9; D is uncertain. The CDR3 loop spans 12 amino acids. Germline CDR1 SEHNR, CDR2 FQNEAQ (reference sequence). Trimming shortened V by 6 bases and J by 6 bases, and 12 bases separated the two germline ends. CDR3 bases: TGTGCCAGCAGTCTCGTACCCGGCGAGCAGTACTTC. Protein product: CASSLVPGEQYF.

CDR3 sequence (DNA): TGCGCCAGCAGTGAGTCCCCGGGACTAGTAGATGAGCAGTTCTTC. Translated, it gives CASSESPGLVDEQFF. J is TRBJ2-1 and V is TRBV10-1; 8 nucleotides agree with TRBD2. CDR3 length: 15 amino acids. Per the germline V gene, CDR1 is WNHNN and CDR2 is SYGVQD (reference sequence). Unmatched junction bases numbered 6, after V lost 0 bases and J lost 8 bases.

In nucleotides, the CDR3 is TGTGCCAGCAGCTTCGGGGGGGATGAGCAGTTCTTC. Its protein product is CASSFGGDEQFF. This chain uses TRBV7-9 with TRBJ2-1, with 8 bases matching TRBD2. Germline V gene lookup returns CDR1 SEHNR and CDR2 FQNEAQ (reference sequence). The V segment lost 3 bases and the J segment 8 bases; nucleotides outside the gene matches: 0. This CDR3 is 12 amino acids long.

CDR3 protein: CASSPQADRDCQPQHF. As DNA, the CDR3 is TGTGCCAGCAGCCCTCAGGCCGACAGGGATTGTCAGCCCCAGCATTTT. The J gene is TRBJ1-5, the V gene TRBV11-1; TRBD1 matches at 7 bases. J was trimmed by 6 bases and V by 5 bases; bases with no gene match: 13. This CDR3 has 16 amino acids. Per the germline V gene, CDR1 is SGHAT and CDR2 is FQDESV (reference sequence). Using reference TRBV11-1 and TRBJ1-5 for the parts outside the CDR3, the full variable domain is EAEVAQSPRYKITEKSQAVAFWCDPISGHATLYWYRQILGQGPELLVQFQDESVVDDSQLPKDRFSAERLKGVDSTLKIQPAELGDSAMYLCASSPQADRDCQPQHFGDGTRLSIL.

The V gene is TRBV4-3, the J gene TRBJ2-7; 7 positions match TRBD1. This CDR3 has 14 residues. Germline V CDR1 and CDR2: LGHNA, YSLEER. The ends lost 0 bases at V and 1 base at J; junction bases unmatched: 0. CDR3 bases: TGCGCCAGCAGCCAAGACAGGGGGTCCTACGAGCAGTACTTC. Translating gives CASSQDRGSYEQYF.

This clone appeared a few times. The V and J genes are TRBV7-9 and TRBJ1-5; TRBD1 might be the D (5 bases). Germline CDR1 SEHNR, CDR2 FQNEAQ (reference sequence). V lost 6 bases and J 4 bases, leaving 10 bases between the germline ends. This CDR3 has 13 residues. CDR3 nucleotides: TGTGCCAGCAGTAATGGGGGAAATCAGCCCCAGCATTTT. Translation: CASSNGGNQPQHF.

The chain employs TRBV5-1 and TRBJ2-3, with no clear D. Trimming removed 3 bases at V and 0 bases at J, with 8 bases between. The germline gives CDR1 SGHRS, CDR2 YFSETQ. The CDR3 totals 14 residues. The CDR3 bases are TGCGCCAGCAGCTCGGGCCACAGCACAGATACGCAGTATTTT. The encoded protein is CASSSGHSTDTQYF.

On this clone: One junction end disagrees with the germline gene, perhaps due to a read error. J is TRBJ1-1 and V is TRBV27; D gene ambiguous. Germline assignment: CDR1 MNHEY and CDR2 SMNVEV (reference sequence). The CDR3 extends over 13 amino acids. The CDR3 is CASSPRRPAFPLF. The DNA for the CDR3 is TGTGCCAGCAGCCCCAGGCGGCCCGCTTTTCCCCTCTTT.

The genes are TRBV6-5 and TRBJ1-5, with D perhaps matching TRBD1 (5 bases). The CDR3 is 15 amino acids. The V gene's germline CDR1 is MNHEY and CDR2 SVGAGI. The V end was cut by 5 bases, the J end by 2 bases, with 13 bases between. Here the CDR3 DNA reads TGTGCCAGCAGTACGGGGGGGAACGGCAATCAGCCCCAGCATTTT. Translation: CASSTGGNGNQPQHF.

The rearrangement uses TRBV7-9 and TRBJ1-5, with TRBD1 as a possible D gene (5 bases). This CDR3 is 17 amino acids long. Per germline, CDR1 SEHNR and CDR2 FQNEAQ (reference sequence). V was trimmed by 4 bases and J by 5 bases, leaving 21 bases between them. CDR3 DNA sequence: TGTGCCAGCAGCTCTTGGGTGGGGGGGTATGAGGATCAGCCCCAGCATTTT. Translated: CASSSWVGGYEDQPQHF.